This T cell receptor (beta chain) was identified during a study of T cell responses to AZD1222 COVID-19 vaccine. This CDR3 has 15 residues. CDR1 is LNHDA and CDR2 is SQIVND in the germline V gene (reference sequence). Trimming took off 5 bases at V and 0 bases at J, with 13 bases between the two ends. Study-wide findings and caveats: Repertoire sampling happened only post peak T cell response. With dominance at 160-218 and 743-854, vaccine-associated CD4 TCRs spanned spike. Spike-specific TCR breadth and depth were elevated following two AZD1222 doses.

Assay used: immunoSEQ multiplex PCR; TCRdb lists only in-frame clones, some missing. The repertoire holds more than 85,000 clones, 85% to 95% seen once, with roughly 7.6% in the top ten. As for this clone: The antigen is unknown.

Here the sequenced sample was peripheral blood, taken on day 0 of AZD1222 vaccination. The chain uses TRBV19 and TRBJ1-1, with a tentative D call TRBD1 (5 bases). The receptor was isolated from an adult in good health. Here the CDR3 DNA reads TGTGCCAGTAGTTCGGGGGTCTTCGTGAACACTGAAGCTTTCTTT. This codes for CASSSGVFVNTEAFF.